This note documents a single T cell receptor beta chain sequence. This record belongs to a study of blood T cell repertoires in COVID-19. Study in general: COVID-19 samples, acute and convalescent, were from the United States, Italy and Spain. T cells, B-cell-depleted T cells, or PBMCs provided the cDNA or gDNA that served as material.

Germline loops: CDR1 LNHDA, CDR2 SQIVND (reference sequence). Losses at the gene ends were 1 base for V and 4 bases for J; bases not matched to a gene: 8. The CDR3 is 16 residues long. Methods used by the authors: Amplified reference gene primers provided the basis for estimating nucleated cell counts. TCRdb's table, derived via immunoSEQ multiplex PCR, lists solely in-frame clones and lacks some. V, J and clone size derive from that table, while D and trimming were established from the DNA sequence. The table records some 83,000 clones, 70% to 90% of them present only once. This TCR was sampled from a woman older than 75 with active or convalescent COVID-19. The sample was peripheral blood. This chain uses TRBV19 with TRBJ2-7; TRBD1 aligns across 9 bases. The CDR3 loop reads CASSIGGTGLLYEQYF. The CDR3 nucleotides read TGTGCCAGTAGTATAGGAGGGACAGGGCTACTATACGAGCAGTACTTC. Drawing the rest from reference TRBV19 and TRBJ2-7, the complete variable domain is DGGITQSPKYLFRKEGQNVTLSCEQNLNHDAMYWYRQDPGQGLRLIYYSQIVNDFQKGDIAEGYSVSREKKESFPLTVTSAQKNPTAFYLCASSIGGTGLLYEQYFGPGTRLTVT.